This T cell receptor beta chain was recorded in a study of PD-1 blockade in classical Hodgkin lymphoma (dated by TCRdb to 2020 to 2022). Background on the whole study: To define a peripheral blood immune signature of response to PD-1 blockade in classical Hodgkin lymphoma, the study combined TCR beta sequencing with CyTOF. On the study overall, not on this receptor specifically: Newly diagnosed patients were reported to have lower baseline TCR diversity than healthy donors, and relapsed/refractory patients were reported to have lower baseline TCR diversity still. The study covered only a single clinical trial cohort, and the causes of the repertoire differences, possibly disease activity or prior therapy, were still not defined.

Genomic DNA was isolated using the Qiagen DNeasy kit from unsorted PBMCs as well as from negatively selected CD4+ and CD8+ fractions. TCR beta CDR3 regions were subjected to amplification by immunoSEQ multiplex PCR with primers that anneal to V and J segments. Amplification bias was minimized using a synthetic immune receptor repertoire, and residual bias was removed computationally after sequencing. The authors processed their data as follows. Custom Python scripts were used to quantify repertoire diversity as the Shannon entropy index. Unsorted, CD4+ and CD8+ repertoires were examined separately, except in combined analyses, for which CD4+ and CD8+ sequences were merged in silico. What TCRdb holds here is the immuneACCESS table cut down to in-frame rearrangements. Part of the clones is not present; checked against another copy, under half of the missing clones reflect an unresolved V gene, and the others are unexplained. D and trimming come from the DNA, and the V and J calls and clone size come from that table. The sample table holds some 49,000 clones, of which approximately 91% were seen once. The ten largest make up around 5% of the sample.

CDR1 and CDR2 were assigned from the germline V gene as SGHRS and YFSETQ. Trimming costs V 0 bases and J 0 bases, and their ends lie 6 bases apart. Spanning cysteine to phenylalanine, the CDR3 consists of 15 amino acids. Just the 45-base CDR3 DNA is kept, in frame starting at base 1. A note on this clone: It has no known antigen specificity. The input lacks base qualities; no much larger clone sits a single base away.

The time point label, as the study defines it: newly diagnosed, previously untreated cHL patient sample. As a comparison group for the relapsed/refractory trial patients, PBMCs from patients with newly diagnosed, previously untreated classical Hodgkin lymphoma were sequenced. Peripheral blood was collected in 8 mL Vacutainer Cell Preparation Tubes, from which PBMCs were isolated by centrifugation and then cryopreserved. This clonotype was obtained from a human donor with classical Hodgkin lymphoma. The sequenced sample consisted of peripheral blood mononuclear cells (PBMCs). The chain uses TRBV5-1 and TRBJ2-2; the D segment cannot be called with confidence. In nucleotides, the sequence is TGCGCCAGCAGCTTGGCTCTCGCGAACACCGGGGAGCTGTTTTTT. It translates as CASSLALANTGELFF.